The T cell receptor (beta chain) described here comes from a study of tumor-infiltrating lymphocytes in primary liver carcinoma. Germline CDR1 is SGHAT and CDR2 is FQNNGV. The CDR3 totals 17 residues. Without any cell sorting, 20-30 mg of bulk tissue yielded co-extracted RNA and DNA. For this clonotype: Mismatch with germline at one junction end may stem from a read error.

From 400 to 500 ng total RNA, TCR beta cDNA was generated with a primer in the constant region. Three nested multiplex PCR rounds of slightly modified ARM-PCR generated TCR beta libraries. The two initial PCR rounds, roughly 9 cycles each, used TRBV1-TRBV30 forward and C-beta reverse primers. TCRdb re-analysed the multiplex PCR reads in MiXCR, keeping a single row per CDR3 protein. The data contain 99,000 or so distinct CDR3 sequences, roughly 69% of them singletons. The TCR sequence derives from an older woman with primary liver carcinoma and hepatitis B virus infection. The chain joins TRBV11-2 to TRBJ2-1, with TRBD2 matching over 14 bases. Source material: liver tumor tissue from sampling region 5. As for subset: tumor region T5, tumor centre. This CDR3 is CASSRRLAGGPVDEEFF. The DNA for the CDR3 is TGTGCCAGCAGCAGGAGACTAGCGGGAGGGCCTGTGGATGAGGAGTTCTTC.